This T cell receptor (beta chain) was sequenced in a study of PD-L1 blockade in urothelial cancer. This clone was detected only a few times. Its antigen is not known. This CDR3 comprises 14 residues. With 7 bases removed from V and 2 bases from J, the gap between germline ends came to 13 bases. Germline loops: CDR1 MGHDK, CDR2 SYGVNS. Some clones are missing from TCRdb's copy, which holds only in-frame ones; the method was immunoSEQ multiplex PCR. The sample has about 30,000 clones, around 86% seen once. The study's findings and limits: Where pretreatment blood TCR clonality fell below the median, better survival was predicted.

Pretreatment sampling and on-treatment sampling together yielded between 1 and 8 samples for each patient. The gene calls are TRBV25-1 and TRBJ2-3, with D possibly TRBD2 on 6 matching bases. The clonotype comes from a middle-aged man with urothelial cancer. The sequences come from PBMCs, collected around atezolizumab (anti-PD-L1) treatment. The CDR3 DNA reads TGTGCCAGCATGAGGGGACTGCACACAGATACGCAGTATTTT. This gives the protein CASMRGLHTDTQYF.